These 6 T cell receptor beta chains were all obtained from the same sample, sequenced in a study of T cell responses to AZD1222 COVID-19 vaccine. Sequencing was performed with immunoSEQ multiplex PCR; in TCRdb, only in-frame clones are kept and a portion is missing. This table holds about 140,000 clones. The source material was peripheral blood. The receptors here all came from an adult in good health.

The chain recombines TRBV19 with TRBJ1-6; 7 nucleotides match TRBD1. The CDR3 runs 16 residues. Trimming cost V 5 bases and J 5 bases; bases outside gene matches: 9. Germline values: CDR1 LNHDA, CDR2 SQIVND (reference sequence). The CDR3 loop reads CASSLGQATNNSPLHF. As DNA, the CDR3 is TGTGCCAGTAGTCTCGGACAGGCTACAAATAATTCACCCCTCCACTTT.

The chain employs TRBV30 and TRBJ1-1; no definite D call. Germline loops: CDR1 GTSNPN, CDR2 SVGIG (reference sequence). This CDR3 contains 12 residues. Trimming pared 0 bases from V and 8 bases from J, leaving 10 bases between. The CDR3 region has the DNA TGTGCCTGGAGTGTATTCCGGCGGGAAGCTTTCTTT. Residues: CAWSVFRREAFF.

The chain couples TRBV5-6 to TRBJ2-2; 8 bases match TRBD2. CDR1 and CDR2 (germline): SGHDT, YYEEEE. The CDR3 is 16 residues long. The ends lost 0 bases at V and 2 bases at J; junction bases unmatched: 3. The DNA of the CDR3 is TGTGCCAGCAGCTTGGGCGGGGGGACAAACACCGGGGAGCTGTTTTTT. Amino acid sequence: CASSLGGGTNTGELFF. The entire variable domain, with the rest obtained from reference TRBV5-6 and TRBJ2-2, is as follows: DAGVTQSPTHLIKTRGQQVTLRCSPKSGHDTVSWYQQALGQGPQFIFQYYEEEERQRGNFPDRFSGHQFPNYSSELNVNALLLGDSALYLCASSLGGGTNTGELFFGEGSRLTVL.

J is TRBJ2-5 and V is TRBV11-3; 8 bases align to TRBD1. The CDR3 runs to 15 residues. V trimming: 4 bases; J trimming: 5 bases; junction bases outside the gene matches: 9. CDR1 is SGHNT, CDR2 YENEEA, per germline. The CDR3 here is CASSSGQGGSETQYF. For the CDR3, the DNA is TGTGCCAGCAGCTCCGGACAGGGTGGGTCGGAGACCCAGTACTTC.

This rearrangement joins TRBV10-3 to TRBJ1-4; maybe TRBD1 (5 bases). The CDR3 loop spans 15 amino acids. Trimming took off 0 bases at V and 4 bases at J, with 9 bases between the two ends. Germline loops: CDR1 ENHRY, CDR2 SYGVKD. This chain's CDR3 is CAISESGRSNEKLFF. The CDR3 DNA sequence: TGTGCCATCAGTGAGTCGGGGCGGAGTAATGAAAAACTGTTTTTT.

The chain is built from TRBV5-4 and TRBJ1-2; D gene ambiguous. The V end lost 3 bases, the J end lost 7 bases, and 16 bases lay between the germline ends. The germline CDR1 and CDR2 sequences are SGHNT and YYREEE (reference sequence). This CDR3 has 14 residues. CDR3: CASSSYIRSGGYTF. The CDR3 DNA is TGTGCCAGCAGCTCCTATATCCGGAGTGGTGGCTACACCTTC.